A single sample is the source of the 15 T cell receptor beta chains below, sequenced in a study of blood T cell repertoires in COVID-19. Repertoires were generated with immunoSEQ multiplex PCR, while TCRdb's copy carries only in-frame clones and drops some. The repertoire includes about 200,000 clones, 89% of them detected once, and around 6% sits in the top ten. Sample: peripheral blood. These receptors were taken from a man in his 60s who had recovered from COVID-19.

The CDR3 DNA follows: TGCGCCAGCAGCTTGGACTTCGATGGCTACACCTTC. Translated: CASSLDFDGYTF. The chain uses TRBV5-1 and TRBJ1-2; D gene uncertain. Trimming took off 0 bases at V and 6 bases at J, with 6 bases between the two ends. CDR1 and CDR2 (germline): SGHRS, YFSETQ. The CDR3 length is 12 residues.

V gene TRBV7-3 combines with J gene TRBJ2-4; 8 bases fit TRBD2. With V trimmed by 5 bases and J by 3 bases, 3 bases remained unmatched. CDR1 and CDR2 (germline): SGHTA, FQGTGA. The CDR3 length is 14 residues. The DNA of the CDR3 is TGTGCCAGCAGCCAAAGCGGGGGCAAAAACATTCAGTACTTC. Protein: CASSQSGGKNIQYF.

The count of this clone is one. The gene calls are TRBV15 and TRBJ1-6; D not resolved. Germline V lookup: CDR1 LNHNV, CDR2 YYDKDF (reference sequence). V dropped 3 bases and J dropped 9 bases, with 6 bases sitting between them. The CDR3 is 12 residues long. The CDR3 region is CATSSPLSPLHF. The CDR3 coding sequence is TGTGCCACCAGCAGCCCCCTTTCACCCCTCCACTTT. Supplemented by reference TRBV15 and TRBJ1-6, the full variable domain reads DAMVIQNPRYQVTQFGKPVTLSCSQTLNHNVMYWYQQKSSQAPKLLFHYYDKDFNNEADTPDNFQSRRPNTSFCFLDIRSPGLGDTAMYLCATSSPLSPLHFGNGTRLTVT.

J is TRBJ2-5 and V is TRBV7-3; D perhaps matches TRBD1 (6 bases). Trimming took 5 bases from V and 5 from J, leaving 12 bases between them. The CDR3 extends over 13 amino acids. The germline gives CDR1 SGHTA, CDR2 FQGTGA. The CDR3 DNA sequence: TGTGCCAGCAGCCCCGGACAGAGGGAGACCCAGTACTTC. It translates to CASSPGQRETQYF.

The genes are TRBV6-4 and TRBJ1-1; D remains ambiguous. V shed 5 bases and J shed 9 bases, with 10 bases lying between them. This CDR3 comprises 11 residues. Germline CDR1 and CDR2: MRHNA and SNTAGT. The CDR3 reads CASSTYPKAFF. CDR3 coding DNA: TGTGCCAGCAGTACCTATCCGAAAGCTTTCTTT.

This chain uses TRBV5-8 with TRBJ1-5; D is possibly TRBD1 (5 bases). With 4 bases removed from V and 2 bases from J, the gap between germline ends came to 7 bases. The CDR3 extends over 13 amino acids. Germline lookup yields CDR1 SGHTS and CDR2 YDEGEE. CDR3 in amino acids: CASSGGGNQPQHF. CDR3 sequence (DNA): TGTGCCAGCAGCGGAGGGGGCAATCAGCCCCAGCATTTT.

V is TRBV7-9 and J is TRBJ2-1; 12 bases are a match to TRBD2. CDR3 size: 13 residues. In germline, CDR1 is SEHNR, CDR2 FQNEAQ (reference sequence). J was trimmed by 7 bases and V by 8 bases; bases with no gene match: 3. The CDR3 DNA reads as TGTGCCAGCGTTCTAGCGGGAGGGAATGAGCAGTTCTTC. Amino acid sequence: CASVLAGGNEQFF. Full variable domain (remainder filled in from reference TRBV7-9 and TRBJ2-1): DTGVSQNPRHKITKRGQNVTFRCDPISEHNRLYWYRQTLGQGPEFLTYFQNEAQLEKSRLLSDRFSAERPKGSFSTLEIQRTEQGDSAMYLCASVLAGGNEQFFGPGTRLTVL.

The CDR3 reads CASSRLADSYNEQFF. The CDR3 nucleotides read TGTGCCAGCAGCCGTCTAGCGGACTCCTACAATGAGCAGTTCTTC. The chain has TRBV9 and TRBJ2-1, with 7 bases identical to TRBD2. The CDR3 has 15 residues. Trimming took 4 bases from V and 0 from J; bases not matched to a gene: 4. Germline assignment: CDR1 SGDLS and CDR2 YYNGEE.

The chain joins TRBV28 to TRBJ2-7; perhaps TRBD1 as D (7 bases). Trimming cost V 7 bases and J 0 bases, with 16 bases left between them. The CDR3 loop spans 15 amino acids. Germline lookup yields CDR1 MDHEN and CDR2 SYDVKM. The CDR3 DNA reads as TGTGCCAGCACCCCAGGGGGGTCCCTCTCCTACGAGCAGTACTTC. Translation: CASTPGGSLSYEQYF.

The chain employs TRBV6-6 and TRBJ1-1; unclear D gene. Germline lookup yields CDR1 MNHNY and CDR2 SVGAGI (reference sequence). Deletions cut 4 bases from V and 1 base from J, with 7 bases between. The CDR3 consists of 13 residues. The CDR3 reads CASSSTTNTEAFF. The DNA for the CDR3 is TGTGCCAGCAGTTCAACAACGAACACTGAAGCTTTCTTT.

The gene calls are TRBV7-2 and TRBJ2-7, with 9 nucleotides matching TRBD1. V lost 4 bases and J lost 7; bases outside the gene matches: 11. Germline loops: CDR1 SGHTA, CDR2 FQGNSA. The CDR3 spans 15 residues. The CDR3 DNA reads as TGTGCCAGCAGCTGGCAGGGACAGGGTCCGATGGAGCAGTACTTC. This codes for CASSWQGQGPMEQYF.

The chain has TRBV5-1 and TRBJ2-2; 7 nucleotides line up with TRBD1. Germline CDR1 and CDR2: SGHRS and YFSETQ. The CDR3 extends over 14 amino acids. V lost 0 bases, J lost 7 bases, and 3 bases stayed unmatched. The CDR3 nucleotides read TGCGCCAGCAGCTTGGAGGGGGCATACGGGGAGCTGTTTTTT. Translating it yields CASSLEGAYGELFF.

The gene calls are TRBV12-3 or TRBV12-4 and TRBJ2-7; the match to TRBD1 covers 10 bases. The CDR3 runs 13 residues. V lost 11 bases to trimming and J lost 3 bases; unmatched junction nucleotides: 7. The CDR3 loop reads CACGTGVVYEQYF. DNA of the CDR3: TGTGCCTGCGGGACAGGGGTTGTCTACGAGCAGTACTTC.

The chain links TRBV6-6 to TRBJ2-1, with 10 bases fitting TRBD2. The CDR3 is made up of 13 amino acids. Per the germline V gene, CDR1 is MNHNY and CDR2 is SVGAGI (reference sequence). V was clipped by 0 bases and J by 15 bases; unmatched bases: 5. CDR3 in DNA: TGTGCCAGCAGTTACTCGACTAGCGGGCCGGGGTTCTTC. Translated, it gives CASSYSTSGPGFF.

The J gene is TRBJ2-1, the V gene TRBV19; a possible D gene is TRBD2 (5 bases). V dropped 9 bases and J dropped 4 bases, with 22 bases sitting between them. The CDR3 is 16 amino acids. Per germline, CDR1 LNHDA and CDR2 SQIVND (reference sequence). The CDR3 bases are TGTGCCAGCCACCAGAAACCCTTAGCGACATACAATGAGCAGTTCTTC. Protein: CASHQKPLATYNEQFF.